The sequence of this T cell receptor (beta chain) was determined in a study of CD4 T cells in relation to SARS-CoV-2 and coronaviruses. Turning to the study itself: PBMCs were cultured with antigen for roughly 10 days before TCR beta sequencing. Patient ages ranged from roughly 20 to 80, median 38.

The germline gives CDR1 MNHEY, CDR2 SMNVEV (reference sequence). The CDR3 extends over 13 amino acids. J gave up 4 bases and V 11 bases, and 10 bases lay outside the gene matches. Sequencing was performed with immunoSEQ multiplex PCR; in TCRdb, only in-frame clones are kept and a portion is missing. The data contain 30,000 to 45,000 clones, just under 85% of them singletons. As to this clone: Its antigen is unidentified.

General study findings and limits: About 65% of donors had memory CD4+ clonotypes crossrecognizing SARS-CoV-2 and common cold coronavirus spike.

The gene calls are TRBV27 and TRBJ1-1; 7 bases line up with TRBD1. The source is an adult with COVID-19. Specimen: naive CD4+ T cells from PBMCs, cultured in vitro. The subset was: naive CD4+ T cells isolated by negative enrichment. CDR3 bases: TGTGCCGCAAGGGGGCGAGTGGGCACTGAAGCTTTCTTT. Amino acid sequence: CAARGRVGTEAFF.